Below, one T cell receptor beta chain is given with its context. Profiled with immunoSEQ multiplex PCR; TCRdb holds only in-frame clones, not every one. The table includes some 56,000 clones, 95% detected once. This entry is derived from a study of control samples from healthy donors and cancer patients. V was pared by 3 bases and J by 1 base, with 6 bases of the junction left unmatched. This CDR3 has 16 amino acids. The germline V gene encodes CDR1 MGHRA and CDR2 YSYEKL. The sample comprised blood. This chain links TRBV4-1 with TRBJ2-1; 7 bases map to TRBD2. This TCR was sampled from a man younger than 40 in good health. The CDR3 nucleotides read TGCGCCAGCAGCCAGGACCTAGCGGCGTCCTACAATGAGCAGTTCTTC. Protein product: CASSQDLAASYNEQFF.